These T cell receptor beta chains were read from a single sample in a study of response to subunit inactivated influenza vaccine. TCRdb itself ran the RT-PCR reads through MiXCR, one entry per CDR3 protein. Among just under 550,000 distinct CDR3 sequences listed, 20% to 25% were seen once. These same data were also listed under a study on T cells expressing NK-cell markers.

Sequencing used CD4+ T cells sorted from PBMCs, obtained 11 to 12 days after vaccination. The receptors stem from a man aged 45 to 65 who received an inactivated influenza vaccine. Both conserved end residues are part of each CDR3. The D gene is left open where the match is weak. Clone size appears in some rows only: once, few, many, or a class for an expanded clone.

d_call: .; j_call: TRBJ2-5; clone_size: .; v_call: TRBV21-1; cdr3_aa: CASSDRGEGETQYF; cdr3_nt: TGTGCCAGCAGCGACAGGGGCGAGGGAGAGACCCAGTACTTC
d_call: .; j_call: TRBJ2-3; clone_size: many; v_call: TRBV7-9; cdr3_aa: CASSIRDTQYF; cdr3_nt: TGTGCCAGCAGCATCAGAGATACGCAGTATTTT
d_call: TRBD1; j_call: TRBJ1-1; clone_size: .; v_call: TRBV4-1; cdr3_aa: CASSQTSVPGQAEAFF; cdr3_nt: TGCGCCAGCAGCCAAACCAGCGTCCCGGGACAGGCTGAAGCTTTCTTT
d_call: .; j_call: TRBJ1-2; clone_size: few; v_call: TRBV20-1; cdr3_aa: CSAKRRQDYGYTF; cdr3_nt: TGCAGTGCTAAGAGGCGGCAAGATTATGGCTACACCTTC
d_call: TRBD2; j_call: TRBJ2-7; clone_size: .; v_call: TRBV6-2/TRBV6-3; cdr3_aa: CASSRFNLGTSGTYEQYF; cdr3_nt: TGTGCCAGCAGTCGTTTCAACCTCGGGACTAGCGGTACCTACGAGCAGTACTTC
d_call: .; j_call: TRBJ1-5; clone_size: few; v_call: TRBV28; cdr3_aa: CASSLRGSQHF; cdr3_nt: TGTGCCAGCAGTTTACGCGGGTCCCAGCATTTT
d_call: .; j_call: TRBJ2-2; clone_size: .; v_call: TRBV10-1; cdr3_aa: CASSEAQGTGELFF; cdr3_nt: TGCGCCAGCAGTGAGGCACAGGGAACCGGGGAGCTGTTTTTT
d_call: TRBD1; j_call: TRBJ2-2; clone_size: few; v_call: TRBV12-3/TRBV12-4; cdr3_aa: CASGFAGGTGELFF; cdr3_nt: TGTGCCAGCGGTTTCGCAGGGGGCACCGGGGAGCTGTTTTTT
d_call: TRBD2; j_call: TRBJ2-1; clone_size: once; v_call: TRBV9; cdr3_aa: CASSIGLADNEQFF; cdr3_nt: TGTGCCAGCAGCATCGGACTAGCGGACAATGAGCAGTTCTTC
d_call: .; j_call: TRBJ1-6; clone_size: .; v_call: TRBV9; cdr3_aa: CASSVEGSHNSPLHF; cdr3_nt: TGTGCCAGCAGCGTAGAGGGATCACATAATTCACCCCTCCACTTT